These 7 T cell receptor beta chains originate from one sample sequenced in a study of blood T cell repertoires in COVID-19. Some clones are missing from TCRdb's copy, which holds only in-frame ones; the method was immunoSEQ multiplex PCR. The sample carries 240,000 or so clones, just under 90% recorded once. Source material: PBMCs or T cells enriched from blood (not recorded which). These TCRs come from a man in his fifties or sixties who had been exposed to COVID-19.

This chain joins TRBV5-6 and TRBJ1-1; D gene uncertain. The CDR3 is made up of 12 amino acids. With 2 bases removed from V and 6 bases from J, the gap between germline ends came to 8 bases. Germline CDR1 reads SGHDT; CDR2 reads YYEEEE. CDR3: CASSLGVAEAFF. Here the CDR3 DNA reads TGTGCCAGCAGCTTAGGAGTGGCTGAAGCTTTCTTT.

This clone was recorded at least ten times. The V gene is TRBV7-3, the J gene TRBJ2-6; D remains ambiguous. Germline V gives CDR1 SGHTA, CDR2 FQGTGA. CDR3 length equals 16 residues. Trimming pared 2 bases from V and 0 bases from J, leaving 8 bases between. The DNA for the CDR3 is TGTGCCAGCAGCTTAGGGCGTCCCTCTGGGGCCAACGTCCTGACTTTC. Encoded protein: CASSLGRPSGANVLTF.

The chain employs TRBV4-1 and TRBJ2-1; 10 nucleotides align to TRBD2. V lost 6 bases and J lost 7; bases outside the gene matches: 12. The CDR3 extends over 16 amino acids. Per the germline V gene, CDR1 is MGHRA and CDR2 is YSYEKL. The CDR3 region is CASRKHLAGVGNEQFF. The CDR3 DNA reads TGCGCCAGCAGAAAACACCTAGCGGGGGTGGGAAATGAGCAGTTCTTC.

This clone has only a few counts. The chain employs TRBV28 and TRBJ1-5, with D possibly TRBD1 on 6 matching bases. There are 15 residues in the CDR3. The V end was cut by 1 base, the J end by 5 bases, with 12 bases between. In germline, CDR1 is MDHEN, CDR2 SYDVKM. The CDR3 protein is CASSLSGVGYQPQHF. CDR3 coding DNA: TGTGCCAGCAGTTTATCAGGGGTTGGTTATCAGCCCCAGCATTTT. Based on the CDR3 plus reference TRBV28 and TRBJ1-5, the full variable domain is DVKVTQSSRYLVKRTGEKVFLECVQDMDHENMFWYRQDPGLGLRLIYFSYDVKMKEKGDIPEGYSVSREKKERFSLILESASTNQTSMYLCASSLSGVGYQPQHFGDGTRLSIL.

The chain is built from TRBV29-1 and TRBJ1-2; 7 positions match TRBD1. V trimming: 7 bases; J trimming: 3 bases; junction bases outside the gene matches: 8. Germline CDR1 reads SQVTM; CDR2 reads ANQGSEA. The CDR3 length is 13 residues. CDR3 loop: CSAPTGLDYGYTF. The CDR3 nucleotides are TGCAGCGCTCCGACAGGGTTAGACTATGGCTACACCTTC.

This clone has a single count. This rearrangement joins TRBV15 to TRBJ1-4; the D is unclear. The germline V gene encodes CDR1 LNHNV and CDR2 YYDKDF (reference sequence). This CDR3 has 14 amino acids. V lost 3 bases to trimming and J lost 7 bases, with 12 bases between them. CDR3 DNA sequence: TGTGCCACCAGCAGGTCCGAACGGGGTGAAAAACTGTTTTTT. Protein sequence: CATSRSERGEKLFF.

The chain joins TRBV28 to TRBJ1-5; weak D call: TRBD1 (6 bases). Per the germline V gene, CDR1 is MDHEN and CDR2 is SYDVKM. The CDR3 is 15 amino acids. The V end was cut by 3 bases, the J end by 6 bases, with 15 bases between. CDR3 sequence (DNA): TGTGCCAGCAGTTTCCACAGGGCTTTCGGTCAGCCCCAGCATTTT. This codes for CASSFHRAFGQPQHF. Combining the CDR3 with reference TRBV28 and TRBJ1-5 gives the whole variable domain DVKVTQSSRYLVKRTGEKVFLECVQDMDHENMFWYRQDPGLGLRLIYFSYDVKMKEKGDIPEGYSVSREKKERFSLILESASTNQTSMYLCASSFHRAFGQPQHFGDGTRLSIL.